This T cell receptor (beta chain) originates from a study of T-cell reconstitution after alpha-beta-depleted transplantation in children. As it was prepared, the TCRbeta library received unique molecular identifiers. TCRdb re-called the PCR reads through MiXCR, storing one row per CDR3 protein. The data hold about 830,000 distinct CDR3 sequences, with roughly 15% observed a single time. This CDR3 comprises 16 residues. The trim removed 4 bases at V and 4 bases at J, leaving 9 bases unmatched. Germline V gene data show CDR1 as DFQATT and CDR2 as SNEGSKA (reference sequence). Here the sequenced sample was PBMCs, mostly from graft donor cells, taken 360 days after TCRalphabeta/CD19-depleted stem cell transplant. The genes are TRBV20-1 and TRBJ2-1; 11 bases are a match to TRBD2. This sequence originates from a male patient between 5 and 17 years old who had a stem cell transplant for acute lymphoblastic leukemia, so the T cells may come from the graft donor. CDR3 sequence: CSAKGDSGRGYNEQFF. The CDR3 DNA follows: TGCAGTGCTAAGGGTGATAGCGGGAGGGGTTACAATGAGCAGTTCTTC.